This TCR beta chain was sequenced in a study of control samples from healthy donors and cancer patients. Clones were sequenced by immunoSEQ multiplex PCR, and TCRdb holds only the in-frame ones, with some missing. The top ten clones hold approximately 1.5% of a sample with about 220,000 clones, about 94% of them seen once. Deletions cut 1 base from V and 5 bases from J, with 6 bases between. The germline gives CDR1 SGHRS, CDR2 YFSETQ. The CDR3 covers 12 residues. V usage is TRBV5-1 and J usage is TRBJ1-1; D call uncertain. The source of this sequence is a man aged 50 to 59 in good health. The specimen was blood. CDR3 residues: CASSLTETEAFF. The CDR3, as DNA: TGCGCCAGCAGCTTGACAGAGACTGAAGCTTTCTTT.